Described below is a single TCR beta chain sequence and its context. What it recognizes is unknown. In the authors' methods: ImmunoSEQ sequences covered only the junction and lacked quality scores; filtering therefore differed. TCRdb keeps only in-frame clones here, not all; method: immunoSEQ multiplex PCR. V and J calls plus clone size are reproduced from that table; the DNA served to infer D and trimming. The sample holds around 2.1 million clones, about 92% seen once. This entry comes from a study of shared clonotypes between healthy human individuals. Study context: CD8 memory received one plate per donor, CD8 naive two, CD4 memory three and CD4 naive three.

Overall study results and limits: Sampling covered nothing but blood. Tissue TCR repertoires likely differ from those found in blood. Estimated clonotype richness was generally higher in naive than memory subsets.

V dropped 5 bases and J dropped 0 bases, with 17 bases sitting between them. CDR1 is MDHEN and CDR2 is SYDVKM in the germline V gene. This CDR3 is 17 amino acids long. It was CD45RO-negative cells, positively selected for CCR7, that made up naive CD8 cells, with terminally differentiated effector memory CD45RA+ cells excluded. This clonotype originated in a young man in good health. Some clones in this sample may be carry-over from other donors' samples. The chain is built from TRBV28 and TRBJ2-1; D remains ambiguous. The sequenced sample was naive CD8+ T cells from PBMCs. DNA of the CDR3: TGTGCCAGCAGTCGCTATGCGCGGCTGAGCTCCTACAATGAGCAGTTCTTC. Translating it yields CASSRYARLSSYNEQFF. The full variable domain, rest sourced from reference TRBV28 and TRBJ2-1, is DVKVTQSSRYLVKRTGEKVFLECVQDMDHENMFWYRQDPGLGLRLIYFSYDVKMKEKGDIPEGYSVSREKKERFSLILESASTNQTSMYLCASSRYARLSSYNEQFFGPGTRLTVL.